The text below deals with one TCR beta chain. A few counts support this clone. Its antigen is still unknown. No base quality information exists; no much larger clone differs at one position. TCRbeta CDR3 regions were amplified from genomic DNA by means of the immunoSEQ Assay, a bias-controlled multiplex PCR. For the original study's pipeline: Nucleated cell counts per sample were estimated from amplification of reference gene primers within the assay. Sequence reads were collapsed and filtered to measure the absolute abundance of every unique TCRbeta CDR3 rearrangement. For each sample, productive Simpson clonality was calculated as the square root of Simpson's diversity index across productive rearrangements. Entries here come from immuneACCESS through TCRdb and include only in-frame sequences with V and J called. Some clones fail to appear in such tables; in the studies checked, an unresolved V gene covers under half of the shortfall, and the cause of the remainder is unknown. The V and J calls and clone size come from that table; D and trimming were worked out from the DNA. Here the sample has around 77,000 clones; around 80% occur a single time. Approximately 19% of the sample comes from the top ten.

This sample stems from a study of blood T cell repertoires in COVID-19 (dated by TCRdb to 2018 to 2020). Notes on the research overall: Samples from collaborators originated in the United States, Italy and Spain and spanned both the acute and convalescent phases of COVID-19. The material from the prospective study consisted of cDNA or gDNA derived from T cells, B-cell-depleted T cells, or PBMCs. Subjects who had been exposed to COVID-19, were actively infected with it, or had recovered from it provided the deeply sampled blood TCRbeta repertoires that made up the dataset. A freely available public database, intended as a resource for researchers studying the immune response to SARS-CoV-2, is where the repertoires were released. Samples were obtained from the ongoing ImmuneRACE study (first 160 participants) and from roughly 1,300 subjects provided by 6 global collaborators. A de-identified subject ID, COVID-19 status, age in years and sex were almost always included in the sample metadata. Where HLA class I and class II types were available, the types were taken from metadata supplied by the sample provider, not from assay-based typing. Points the paper makes about the study in general: How much clinical and demographic metadata was included differed by source and by participant, and the metadata was provided uncurated.

The CDR3, from cysteine to phenylalanine, totals 14 residues. Only the CDR3 part of the read is kept: 42 bases, read in frame from the first base. Trimming leaves V shorter by 2 bases and J shorter by 0 bases, with the junction holding 2 bases beyond the gene matches. The germline V gene specifies SGDLS as CDR1 and YYNGEE as CDR2. Whole blood was collected in K2EDTA tubes by collaborating institutions according to the institutions' own protocols. For TCRbeta analysis, collaborator samples were shipped as frozen whole blood, as isolated PBMCs, or as DNA extracted from either sample type. The receptor's source is a human donor in a cohort sampled during active COVID-19. The receptor chain draws on TRBV9 and TRBJ2-7; the central 7 bases match TRBD1. The sequenced sample was peripheral blood. CDR3 loop: CASSVTGASYEQYF. The nucleotides are TGTGCCAGCAGCGTCACAGGGGCCTCCTACGAGCAGTACTTC.